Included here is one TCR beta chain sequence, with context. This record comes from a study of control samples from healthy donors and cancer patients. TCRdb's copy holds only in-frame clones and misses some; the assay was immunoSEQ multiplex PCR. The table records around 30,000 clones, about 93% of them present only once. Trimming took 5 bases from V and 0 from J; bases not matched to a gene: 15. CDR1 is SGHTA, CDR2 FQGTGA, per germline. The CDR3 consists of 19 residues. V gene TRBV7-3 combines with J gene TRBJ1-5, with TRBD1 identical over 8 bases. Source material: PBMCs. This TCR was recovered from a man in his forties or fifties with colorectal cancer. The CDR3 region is CASSPYRGREPYSNQPQHF. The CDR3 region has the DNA TGTGCCAGCAGCCCATACAGGGGGAGGGAGCCCTATAGCAATCAGCCCCAGCATTTT. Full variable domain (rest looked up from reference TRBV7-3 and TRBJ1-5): GAGVSQTPSNKVTEKGKYVELRCDPISGHTALYWYRQSLGQGPEFLIYFQGTGAADDSGLPNDRFFAVRPEGSVSTLKIQRTERGDSAVYLCASSPYRGREPYSNQPQHFGDGTRLSIL.